This T cell receptor beta chain was recorded in a study of cytomegalovirus exposure and HLA in healthy donors. Study outcomes and limitations: By a later analysis, the bulk of CMV-associated TCR beta chains appeared HLA-restricted.

This CDR3 has 14 amino acids. The germline V gene has CDR1 SGHRS and CDR2 YFSETQ. Trimming pared 0 bases from V and 5 bases from J, leaving 9 bases between. The study ran its PCR with 60 Vbeta and 13 Jbeta primers. In the study's own analysis: As a later analysis found, there were 70 million to 80 million unique TCR beta chains, of which about 10 million were shared. Here immunoSEQ multiplex PCR was the method, and the copy in TCRdb shows in-frame clones only, minus some. That table is the source of V, J and clone size, and D and trimming were worked out from the DNA. The profile shows 95,000 to 150,000 clones, roughly 80% of them singletons. About this clone itself: The antigen remains unidentified.

Everyone who donated was a healthy bone marrow donor. The J gene is TRBJ1-5, the V gene TRBV5-1; D remains ambiguous. This clonotype was obtained from a young man in good health and CMV-seronegative. Input material: PBMCs. The CDR3 DNA is TGCGCCAGCAGCTTGGAAACACCAGATCAGCCCCAGCATTTT. Its translation is CASSLETPDQPQHF.